Described below is a single T cell receptor beta chain sequence and its context. Its antigen remains unknown. Profiled with immunoSEQ multiplex PCR; TCRdb holds only in-frame clones, not every one. The data show some 100,000 clones, around 90% seen once. This record comes from a study of identifying expanded T cells in peripheral blood. No infections or other immune events were documented during collection. General observations from the study: Technical replicates showed around 1.2 changed clones; two weeks 15 to 20; four weeks 19. Across healthy donors, higher total template counts meant significantly greater approximately 2-week count variance.

V was cut by 4 bases and J by 7 bases, with 9 bases left in between. Germline V gives CDR1 SGHDN, CDR2 FVKESK. This CDR3 has 12 residues. Input material: blood. The V gene is TRBV14, the J gene TRBJ2-3; D remains ambiguous. The TCR sequence derives from a person aged 18 to 70 in good health. The CDR3 DNA reads TGTGCCAGCAGCCCCCGCTCCTATACGCAGTATTTT. Translating gives CASSPRSYTQYF.